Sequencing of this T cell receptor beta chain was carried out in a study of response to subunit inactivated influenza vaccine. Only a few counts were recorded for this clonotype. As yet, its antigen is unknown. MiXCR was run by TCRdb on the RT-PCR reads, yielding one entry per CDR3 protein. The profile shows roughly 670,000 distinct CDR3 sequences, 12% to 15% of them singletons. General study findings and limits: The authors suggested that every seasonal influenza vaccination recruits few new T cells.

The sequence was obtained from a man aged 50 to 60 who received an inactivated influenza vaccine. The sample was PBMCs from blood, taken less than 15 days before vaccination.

The CDR3 nucleotides read TGTGCCAGCAGTAGGACAGGGATCTCTGGAAACACCATATATTTT. Its protein is CASSRTGISGNTIYF. This chain uses TRBV25-1 with TRBJ1-3, with 8 bases identical to TRBD1. Trimming at V came to 5 bases and at J to 0 bases, leaving 3 bases not matched to a gene. Germline V CDR1 and CDR2: MGHDK, SYGVNS. The CDR3 is 15 residues long.